This is a list of T cell receptor beta chains from one sample in a study of cytomegalovirus exposure and HLA in healthy donors. The repertoire was sequenced with immunoSEQ multiplex PCR; TCRdb's copy has only in-frame clones and lacks some. The sample has around 150,000 clones, 70% to 80% seen once. Input material: PBMCs. The receptors were sampled from a human donor in good health. Each CDR3 is given with its conserved first and last residue. The D gene is left open where the match is weak. Size is stated for part of the rows, as once, few or many counts, or as a class when the clone is expanded.

cdr3_length | j_call | d_call | clone_size | v_call | cdr3_aa | cdr3_nt
17 | TRBJ2-3 | TRBD2 | . | TRBV7-9 | CASSSLGGLAGGDTQYF | TGTGCCAGCAGCTCATTAGGTGGGCTAGCGGGAGGAGATACGCAGTATTTT
16 | TRBJ1-5 | TRBD1 | . | TRBV28 | CASRGQGSSLHQPQHF | TGTGCCAGCAGAGGACAGGGATCGTCCTTACATCAGCCCCAGCATTTT
14 | TRBJ1-1 | TRBD1 | few | TRBV19 | CASSRQGMNTEAFF | TGTGCCAGTAGTCGACAGGGGATGAACACTGAAGCTTTCTTT
13 | TRBJ2-2 | . | few | TRBV11-2 | CASSGDYAGELFF | TGTGCCAGCAGCGGCGACTACGCCGGGGAGCTGTTTTTT
17 | TRBJ2-7 | TRBD1 | once | TRBV25-1 | CASSEWQGDRSIYEQYF | TGTGCCAGCAGTGAATGGCAAGGGGACAGAAGCATCTACGAGCAGTACTTC
14 | TRBJ2-5 | TRBD1 | . | TRBV5-5 | CASSHTGVEQTQYF | TGTGCCAGCAGCCACACAGGGGTAGAGCAGACCCAGTACTTC
18 | TRBJ2-1 | TRBD1 | . | TRBV10-3 | CAINGEYSGTGGYNEQFF | TGTGCCATCAATGGAGAGTACAGCGGGACAGGGGGCTACAATGAGCAGTTCTTC
12 | TRBJ1-4 | . | . | TRBV7-9 | CSSSPLREKLFF | TGTTCCAGCAGCCCCCTCCGGGAAAAACTGTTTTTT
14 | TRBJ2-1 | . | . | TRBV5-4 | CASSLERLAGEQFF | TGTGCCAGCAGCTTGGAGCGGCTAGCAGGTGAGCAGTTCTTC
14 | TRBJ2-7 | TRBD2 | . | TRBV29-1 | CSVVAGTSSNEQYF | TGCAGCGTTGTAGCCGGGACTAGCTCAAACGAGCAGTACTTC
13 | TRBJ1-5 | . | . | TRBV6-1 | CAAGGHSNQPQHF | TGTGCCGCAGGAGGGCATAGCAATCAGCCCCAGCATTTT
16 | TRBJ2-7 | . | . | TRBV19 | CASRPGGEHPSYEQYF | TGTGCCAGTAGGCCCGGCGGGGAACATCCATCCTACGAGCAGTACTTC
14 | TRBJ2-7 | . | . | TRBV6-1 | CATGRGDGSSEQYF | TGTGCCACAGGGCGGGGTGACGGTTCTTCCGAGCAGTACTTC
16 | TRBJ1-4 | . | . | TRBV6-5 | CASSYRATSRNEKLFF | TGTGCCAGCAGTTACCGAGCAACCTCTAGGAATGAAAAACTGTTTTTT
14 | TRBJ1-2 | . | . | TRBV4-2 | CASSQDAGWGGYTF | TGTGCCAGCAGCCAAGATGCGGGCTGGGGTGGCTACACCTTC
16 | TRBJ2-1 | . | . | TRBV5-4 | CASSLAASGLYNEQFF | TGTGCCAGCAGCTTGGCGGCCAGCGGGCTATACAATGAGCAGTTCTTC
17 | TRBJ1-2 | TRBD1 | few | TRBV7-9 | CASSPWARDRNPYGYTF | TGTGCCAGCAGCCCCTGGGCCCGGGACAGGAATCCCTATGGCTACACCTTC
14 | TRBJ2-1 | . | . | TRBV6-4 | CASSDDFPLGEQFF | TGTGCCAGCAGTGACGACTTCCCACTCGGTGAGCAGTTCTTC
15 | TRBJ1-2 | . | . | TRBV4-1 | CASSQGQVDNYGYTF | TGCGCCAGCAGCCAAGGACAGGTGGATAATTATGGCTACACCTTC
14 | TRBJ2-7 | . | . | TRBV7-2 | CASSAGGTSYEQYF | TGTGCCAGCAGCGCTGGCGGGACTTCCTACGAGCAGTACTTC
15 | TRBJ2-5 | . | . | TRBV14 | CASSQRSGWQETQYF | TGTGCCAGCAGCCAACGCAGCGGGTGGCAAGAGACCCAGTACTTC
12 | TRBJ2-1 | TRBD1 | . | TRBV5-5 | CASSRTGDEQFF | TGTGCCAGCAGCCGTACAGGGGATGAGCAGTTCTTC
13 | TRBJ1-1 | . | . | TRBV2 | CATSYGEDTEAFF | TGTGCCACCAGTTATGGGGAGGACACTGAAGCTTTCTTT
13 | TRBJ1-1 | . | few | TRBV6-5 | CASSETVNTEAFF | TGTGCCAGCAGCGAAACAGTGAACACTGAAGCTTTCTTT